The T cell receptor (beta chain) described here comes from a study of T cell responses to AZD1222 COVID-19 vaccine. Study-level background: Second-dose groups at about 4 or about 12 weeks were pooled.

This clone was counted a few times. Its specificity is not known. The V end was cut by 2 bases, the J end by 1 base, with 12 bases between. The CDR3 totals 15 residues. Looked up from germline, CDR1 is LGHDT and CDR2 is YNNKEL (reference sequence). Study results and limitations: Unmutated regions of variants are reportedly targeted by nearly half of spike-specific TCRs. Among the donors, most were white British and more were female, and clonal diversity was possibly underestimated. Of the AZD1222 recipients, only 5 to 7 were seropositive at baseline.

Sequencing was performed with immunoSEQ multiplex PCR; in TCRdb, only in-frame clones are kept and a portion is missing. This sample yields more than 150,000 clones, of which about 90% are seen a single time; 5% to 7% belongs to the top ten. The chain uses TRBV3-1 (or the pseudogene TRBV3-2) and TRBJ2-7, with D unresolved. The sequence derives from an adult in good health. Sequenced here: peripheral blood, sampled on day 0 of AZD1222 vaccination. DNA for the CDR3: TGTGCCAGCAGCCAACGTCTTCTGGGGTCCTACGAGCAGTACTTC. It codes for CASSQRLLGSYEQYF.